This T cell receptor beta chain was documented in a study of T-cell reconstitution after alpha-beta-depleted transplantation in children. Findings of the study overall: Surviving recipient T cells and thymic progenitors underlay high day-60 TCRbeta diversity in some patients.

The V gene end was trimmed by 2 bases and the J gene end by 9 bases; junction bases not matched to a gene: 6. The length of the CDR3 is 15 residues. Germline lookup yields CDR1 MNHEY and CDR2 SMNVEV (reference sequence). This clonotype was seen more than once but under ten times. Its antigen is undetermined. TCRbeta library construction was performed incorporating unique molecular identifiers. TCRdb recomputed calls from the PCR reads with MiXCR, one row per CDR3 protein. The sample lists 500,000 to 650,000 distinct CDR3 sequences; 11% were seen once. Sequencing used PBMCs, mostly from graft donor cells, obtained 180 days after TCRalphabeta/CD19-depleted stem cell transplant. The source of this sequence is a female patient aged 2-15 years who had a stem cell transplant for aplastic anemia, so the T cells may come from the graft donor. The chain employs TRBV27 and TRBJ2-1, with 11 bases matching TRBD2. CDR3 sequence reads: CASSLTSGSVGEQFF. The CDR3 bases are TGTGCCAGCAGTTTAACTAGCGGGAGTGTTGGTGAGCAGTTCTTC.